Listed here is a single T cell receptor beta chain. Its antigen is undetermined. V was pared by 5 bases and J by 5 bases, with 14 bases between. The CDR3 has 14 amino acids. CDR1 and CDR2 (germline): SEHNR, FQNEAQ (reference sequence). This sample stems from a study of blood T cells in healthy people across ages. Study-wide results and caveats: TCR beta diversity per million T cells fell roughly linearly with age. Donor CMV status, an unknown factor, possibly confounded changes in expanded clonotypes.

With a J-beta primer mix and a sample-barcoded 5' primer, a second PCR ran about 7 to 12 cycles. Via MiXCR, TCRdb re-called the 5' RACE reads, giving one row per CDR3 protein. The sample includes some 690,000 distinct CDR3 sequences, 22% seen only once; the top ten take 22%. The sequenced sample was blood. The origin of this receptor is a man between 65 and 85 years old in good health. The rearrangement uses TRBV7-9 and TRBJ2-3, with D perhaps TRBD2 (5 bases). The CDR3 loop reads CASSPSLRGDTQYF. DNA of the CDR3: TGTGCCAGCAGCCCATCCCTCCGGGGAGATACGCAGTATTTT.